Below, 10 T cell receptor beta chains from the same sample are listed, as sequenced in a study of shared clonotypes between healthy human individuals. TCRdb's copy holds only in-frame clones and misses some; the assay was immunoSEQ multiplex PCR. Among roughly 2.1 million clones listed, around 93% were seen once. Selected positively for CCR7 and CD45RO-negative, naive CD8 cells excluded terminally differentiated effector memory CD45RA+ cells. The sample consisted of naive CD8+ T cells from PBMCs. These receptors came from a man between 18 and 35 years old in good health. Some clones in this sample may be carry-over from other donors' samples.

The chain recombines TRBV27 with TRBJ1-4, with TRBD1 matching over 7 bases. This CDR3 is built from 15 residues. Trimming cost V 5 bases and J 4 bases; bases outside gene matches: 7. Germline CDR1 MNHEY, CDR2 SMNVEV (reference sequence). Here the CDR3 reads CASSTRQGGNEKLFF. The CDR3 DNA reads as TGTGCCAGCAGTACCAGACAGGGAGGTAATGAAAAACTGTTTTTT. The full variable domain, completed using reference TRBV27 and TRBJ1-4, is EAQVTQNPRYLITVTGKKLTVTCSQNMNHEYMSWYRQDPGLGLRQIYYSMNVEVTDKGDVPEGYKVSRKEKRNFPLILESPSPNQTSLYFCASSTRQGGNEKLFFGSGTQLSVL.

This clone was seen more than once but under ten times. Other DNA sequences in this sample translate to the same CDR3. V gene TRBV28 combines with J gene TRBJ2-7; 11 bases align to TRBD1. V dropped 6 bases and J dropped 2; count of bases not matched to a gene: 3. Germline-derived CDR1 and CDR2 are MDHEN and SYDVKM. The CDR3 is 14 amino acids. This CDR3 reads CASSLGQGAYEQYF. In DNA, the CDR3 is TGTGCCAGCAGCTTGGGACAGGGGGCCTACGAGCAGTACTTC.

V gene TRBV13 combines with J gene TRBJ1-5; no clear D gene. The CDR3 length is 13 residues. Germline CDR1 is PRHDT and CDR2 is FYEKMQ (reference sequence). The V end was cut by 2 bases, the J end by 5 bases, with 7 bases between. The CDR3 coding sequence is TGTGCCAGCAGCTTACAGAGACATCAGCCCCAGCATTTT. Protein product: CASSLQRHQPQHF.

The chain is built from TRBV6-4 and TRBJ2-2; TRBD1 is a possible D gene (6 bases). There are 15 residues in the CDR3. CDR1 and CDR2 (germline): MRHNA, SNTAGT. The V gene lost 4 bases and the J gene lost 3 bases, with 12 bases spanning the gap. This CDR3 is CASSAATGYTGELFF. The CDR3 DNA reads as TGTGCCAGCAGTGCAGCGACAGGTTACACCGGGGAGCTGTTTTTT.

The chain has TRBV7-2 and TRBJ2-7, with 15 bases fitting TRBD2. Germline V gene lookup returns CDR1 SGHTA and CDR2 FQGNSA. V lost 5 bases and J lost 4; bases outside the gene matches: 6. The CDR3 spans 16 residues. CDR3 in amino acids: CASSRGTSGRTYEQYF. CDR3 DNA sequence: TGTGCCAGCAGCCGGGGGACTAGCGGGAGGACGTACGAGCAGTACTTC.

The chain couples TRBV19 to TRBJ2-1, with 7 nucleotides matching TRBD2. The germline CDR1 and CDR2 sequences are LNHDA and SQIVND (reference sequence). V shed 5 bases, J shed 0 bases, and the junction held 19 bases outside the gene matches. The CDR3 runs to 20 residues. CDR3 nucleotide sequence: TGTGCCAGTAGTCCCATGCTGGGGGGGACCCTGTTAGGCTCCTACAATGAGCAGTTCTTC. It specifies CASSPMLGGTLLGSYNEQFF.

The chain recombines TRBV19 with TRBJ2-7, with 13 bases lining up with TRBD2. The germline V gene has CDR1 LNHDA and CDR2 SQIVND (reference sequence). The V segment lost 4 bases and the J segment 4 bases; nucleotides outside the gene matches: 1. The CDR3 length is 14 residues. The CDR3 reads CASSTGLAGYEQYF. Here the CDR3 DNA reads TGTGCCAGTAGTACGGGACTAGCGGGATACGAGCAGTACTTC. Full variable domain (outside the CDR3, taken from reference TRBV19 and TRBJ2-7): DGGITQSPKYLFRKEGQNVTLSCEQNLNHDAMYWYRQDPGQGLRLIYYSQIVNDFQKGDIAEGYSVSREKKESFPLTVTSAQKNPTAFYLCASSTGLAGYEQYFGPGTRLTVT.

Regarding this clone: In the same sample, other DNA sequences code for this CDR3. This chain links TRBV9 with TRBJ1-3; a possible D gene is TRBD1 (6 bases). Germline V gene data show CDR1 as SGDLS and CDR2 as YYNGEE. The CDR3 has 15 amino acids. Trimming left V 0 bases short and J 1 base short, with 8 bases between. The CDR3 DNA follows: TGTGCCAGCAGCGTAGGAGGGGGGTCTGGAAACACCATATATTTT. Translated: CASSVGGGSGNTIYF.

This clone was recorded once. The rearrangement uses TRBV29-1 and TRBJ2-3, with TRBD1 matching 8 bases. The CDR3 totals 13 residues. V lost 7 bases and J lost 3; bases outside the gene matches: 6. Germline loops: CDR1 SQVTM, CDR2 ANQGSEA. The DNA of the CDR3 is TGCAGCGCCTGGACAGGGATGACAGATACGCAGTATTTT. Amino acids: CSAWTGMTDTQYF.

The chain is built from TRBV7-2 and TRBJ2-1; no firm D call. CDR1 is SGHTA and CDR2 is FQGNSA in the germline V gene. V dropped 2 bases and J dropped 5 bases, with 10 bases sitting between them. This CDR3 is built from 14 residues. The CDR3 DNA follows: TGTGCCAGCAGCTTAAACGGGCGAAACAATGAGCAGTTCTTC. This codes for CASSLNGRNNEQFF.